This TCR beta chain was documented in a study of OX40 agonist ivuxolimab in advanced cancers. Germline CDR1 and CDR2: SEHNR and FQNEAQ (reference sequence). The ends lost 4 bases at V and 5 bases at J; junction bases unmatched: 3. The CDR3 is 14 residues long. Turning to this clone: The sample holds other DNA sequences that translate to the same CDR3.

The protocol was immunoSEQ multiplex PCR, while the TCRdb copy is restricted to in-frame clones and leaves out a portion. The sample includes 71,000 or so clones, approximately 90% seen only once; the top ten take 0.9% to 1.2%. This receptor was obtained from an adult with an advanced solid tumor such as melanoma, head and neck, liver or kidney cancer. J is TRBJ2-5 and V is TRBV7-9, with 11 bases lining up with TRBD1. Sequenced material: CD4+ or CD8+ T cells sorted from blood, taken in a trial of the OX40 agonist ivuxolimab. For the CDR3, the DNA is TGTGCCAGCAGCTCCAGGGACAGGGGGGAGACCCAGTACTTC. Its translation is CASSSRDRGETQYF. Full variable domain (missing parts from reference TRBV7-9 and TRBJ2-5): DTGVSQNPRHKITKRGQNVTFRCDPISEHNRLYWYRQTLGQGPEFLTYFQNEAQLEKSRLLSDRFSAERPKGSFSTLEIQRTEQGDSAMYLCASSSRDRGETQYFGPGTRLLVL.